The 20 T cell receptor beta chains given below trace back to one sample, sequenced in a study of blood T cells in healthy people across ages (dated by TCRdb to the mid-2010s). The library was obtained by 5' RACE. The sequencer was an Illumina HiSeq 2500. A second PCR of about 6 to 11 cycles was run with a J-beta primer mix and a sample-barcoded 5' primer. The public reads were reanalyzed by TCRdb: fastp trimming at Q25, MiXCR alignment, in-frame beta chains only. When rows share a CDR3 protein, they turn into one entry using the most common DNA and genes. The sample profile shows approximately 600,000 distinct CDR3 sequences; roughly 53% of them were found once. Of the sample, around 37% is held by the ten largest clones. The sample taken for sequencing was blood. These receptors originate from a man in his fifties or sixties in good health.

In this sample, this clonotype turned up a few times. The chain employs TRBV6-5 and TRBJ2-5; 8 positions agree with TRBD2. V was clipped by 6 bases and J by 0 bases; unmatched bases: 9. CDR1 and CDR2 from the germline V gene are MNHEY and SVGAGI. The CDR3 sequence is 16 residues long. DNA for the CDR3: TGTGCCAGCAGATCAATGGCGGGGGGCCACCAAGAGACCCAGTACTTC. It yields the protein CASRSMAGGHQETQYF.

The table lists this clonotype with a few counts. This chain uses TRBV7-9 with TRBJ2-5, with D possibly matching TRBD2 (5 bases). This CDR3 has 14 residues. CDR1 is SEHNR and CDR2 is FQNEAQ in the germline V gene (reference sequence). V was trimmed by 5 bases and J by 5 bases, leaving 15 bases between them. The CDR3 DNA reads TGTGCCAGCAGCCCTACTGGCGGGTGGGAGACCCAGTACTTC. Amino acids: CASSPTGGWETQYF.

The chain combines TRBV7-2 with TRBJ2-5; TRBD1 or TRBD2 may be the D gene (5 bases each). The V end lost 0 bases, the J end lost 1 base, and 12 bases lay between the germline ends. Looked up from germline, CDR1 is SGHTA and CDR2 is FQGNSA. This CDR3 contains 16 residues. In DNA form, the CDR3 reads TGTGCCAGCAGCTTAGCGTTCGGGGCTGGCCAAGAGACCCAGTACTTC. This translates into CASSLAFGAGQETQYF. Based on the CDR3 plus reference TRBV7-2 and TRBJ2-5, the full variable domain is GAGVSQSPSNKVTEKGKDVELRCDPISGHTALYWYRQSLGQGLEFLIYFQGNSAPDKSGLPSDRFSAERTGGSVSTLTIQRTQQEDSAVYLCASSLAFGAGQETQYFGPGTRLLVL.

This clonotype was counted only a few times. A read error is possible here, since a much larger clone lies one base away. In nucleotides, the CDR3 is TGTGCCAGTTCCGGAGCCGCAGGCCGGGACAGTCTCCACTTT. Its translation is CASSGAAGRDSLHF. The genes are TRBV3-1 and TRBJ1-6; 7 nucleotides agree with TRBD1. CDR1 and CDR2 from the germline V gene are LGHDT and YNNKEL (reference sequence). This CDR3 is 14 amino acids long. V lost 9 bases, J lost 16 bases, and 18 bases stayed unmatched.

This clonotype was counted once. The CDR3 DNA sequence: TGTGCCAGCAGCCAAGAGGGAAGGGCCTATGGCTACACCTTC. Amino acids: CASSQEGRAYGYTF. The chain uses TRBV3-1 and TRBJ1-2; D is unclear. V lost 0 bases and J lost 4, with 9 bases in between. The CDR3 is made up of 14 amino acids. The germline CDR1 and CDR2 sequences are LGHDT and YNNKEL (reference sequence). Full variable domain (outside the CDR3, taken from reference TRBV3-1 and TRBJ1-2): DTAVSQTPKYLVTQMGNDKSIKCEQNLGHDTMYWYKQDSKKFLKIMFSYNNKELIINETVPNRFSPKSPDKAHLNLHINSLELGDSAVYFCASSQEGRAYGYTFGSGTRLTVV.

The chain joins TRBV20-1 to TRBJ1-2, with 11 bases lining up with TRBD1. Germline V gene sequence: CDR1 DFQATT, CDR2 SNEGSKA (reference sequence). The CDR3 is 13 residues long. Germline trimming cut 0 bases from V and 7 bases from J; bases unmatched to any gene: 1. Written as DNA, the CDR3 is TGCAGTGCTAGAGATGGGACAGGGGGTGGCTACACCTTC. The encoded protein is CSARDGTGGGYTF.

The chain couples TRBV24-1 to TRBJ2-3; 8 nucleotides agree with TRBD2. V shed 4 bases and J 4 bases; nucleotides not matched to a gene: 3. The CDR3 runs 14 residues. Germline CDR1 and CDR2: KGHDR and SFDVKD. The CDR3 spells CATSDRTSSDTQYF. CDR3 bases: TGTGCCACCAGTGACCGGACTAGCTCAGATACGCAGTATTTT.

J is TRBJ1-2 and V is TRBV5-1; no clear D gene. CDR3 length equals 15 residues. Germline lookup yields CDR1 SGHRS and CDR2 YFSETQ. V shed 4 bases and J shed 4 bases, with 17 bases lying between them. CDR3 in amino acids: CASSLEAGGGYGYTF. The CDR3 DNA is TGCGCCAGCAGCCTGGAGGCCGGCGGTGGCTATGGCTACACCTTC.

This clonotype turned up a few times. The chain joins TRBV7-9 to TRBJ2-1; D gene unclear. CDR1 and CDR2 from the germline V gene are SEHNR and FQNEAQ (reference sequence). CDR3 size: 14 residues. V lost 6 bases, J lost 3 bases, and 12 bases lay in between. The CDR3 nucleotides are TGTGCCAGCAGGCCCCACATGGTCTACAATGAGCAGTTCTTC. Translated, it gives CASRPHMVYNEQFF. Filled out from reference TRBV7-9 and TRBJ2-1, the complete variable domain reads DTGVSQNPRHKITKRGQNVTFRCDPISEHNRLYWYRQTLGQGPEFLTYFQNEAQLEKSRLLSDRFSAERPKGSFSTLEIQRTEQGDSAMYLCASRPHMVYNEQFFGPGTRLTVL.

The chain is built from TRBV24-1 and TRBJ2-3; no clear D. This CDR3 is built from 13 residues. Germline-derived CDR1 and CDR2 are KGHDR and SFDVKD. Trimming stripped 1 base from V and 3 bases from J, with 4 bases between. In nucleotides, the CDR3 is TGTGCCACCAGTGATTTTAGGACAGATACGCAGTATTTT. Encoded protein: CATSDFRTDTQYF.

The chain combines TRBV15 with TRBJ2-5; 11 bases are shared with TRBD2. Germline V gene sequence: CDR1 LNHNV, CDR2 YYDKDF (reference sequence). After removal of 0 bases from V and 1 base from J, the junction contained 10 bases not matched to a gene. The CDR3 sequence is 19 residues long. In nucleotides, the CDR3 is TGTGCCACCAGCAGAGATCCGGGACTAGCGGACCCAACCCAAGAGACCCAGTACTTC. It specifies CATSRDPGLADPTQETQYF.

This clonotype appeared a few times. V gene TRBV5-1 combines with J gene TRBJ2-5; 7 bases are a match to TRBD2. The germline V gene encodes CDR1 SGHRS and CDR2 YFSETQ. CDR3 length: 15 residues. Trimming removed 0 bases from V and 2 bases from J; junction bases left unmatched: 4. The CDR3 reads CASSLGLAPQETQYF. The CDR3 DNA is TGCGCCAGCAGCTTGGGACTAGCTCCTCAAGAGACCCAGTACTTC.

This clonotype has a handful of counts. The CDR3 loop reads CASSLVGVEQFF. In nucleotides, the CDR3 is TGTGCCAGCAGCTTAGTGGGGGTTGAGCAGTTCTTC. The V and J genes are TRBV11-2 and TRBJ2-1; perhaps D is TRBD1 or TRBD2 (5 bases each). The CDR3 sequence is 12 residues long. V lost 1 base and J 9 bases, leaving 7 bases between the germline ends. Looked up from germline, CDR1 is SGHAT and CDR2 is FQNNGV. The whole variable domain, filled in from reference TRBV11-2 and TRBJ2-1, reads EAGVAQSPRYKIIEKRQSVAFWCNPISGHATLYWYQQILGQGPKLLIQFQNNGVVDDSQLPKDRFSAERLKGVDSTLKIQPAKLEDSAVYLCASSLVGVEQFFGPGTRLTVL.

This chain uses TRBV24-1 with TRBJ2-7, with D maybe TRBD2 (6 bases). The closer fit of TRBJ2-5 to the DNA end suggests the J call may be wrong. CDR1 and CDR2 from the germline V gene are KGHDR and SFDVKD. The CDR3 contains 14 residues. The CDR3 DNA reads TGTGCCACCAGTGACGGCGGGAACAAGGAGACCCAGTACTTC. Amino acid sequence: CATSDGGNKETQYF.

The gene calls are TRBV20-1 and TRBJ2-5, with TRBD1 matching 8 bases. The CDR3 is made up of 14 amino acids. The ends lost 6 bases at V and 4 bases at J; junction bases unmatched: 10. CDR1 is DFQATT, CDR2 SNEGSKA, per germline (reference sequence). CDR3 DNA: TGCAGTGCAATTGCTCCAGGGGGCACAGAGACCCAGTACTTC. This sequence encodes CSAIAPGGTETQYF.

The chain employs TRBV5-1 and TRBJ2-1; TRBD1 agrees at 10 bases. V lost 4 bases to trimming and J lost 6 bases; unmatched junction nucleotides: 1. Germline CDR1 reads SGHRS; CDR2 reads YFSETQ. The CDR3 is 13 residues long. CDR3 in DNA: TGCGCCAGCAGCCGGACAGGGGGCAATGAGCAGTTCTTC. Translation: CASSRTGGNEQFF.

CDR3 nucleotide sequence: TGCAGCGTTAACGGGCCAGACGGAGAGACCCAGTACTTC. It codes for CSVNGPDGETQYF. The chain is built from TRBV29-1 and TRBJ2-5; D remains ambiguous. CDR3 size: 13 residues. Trimming removed 5 bases from V and 4 bases from J, with 14 bases in between. Germline V gene data show CDR1 as SQVTM and CDR2 as ANQGSEA.

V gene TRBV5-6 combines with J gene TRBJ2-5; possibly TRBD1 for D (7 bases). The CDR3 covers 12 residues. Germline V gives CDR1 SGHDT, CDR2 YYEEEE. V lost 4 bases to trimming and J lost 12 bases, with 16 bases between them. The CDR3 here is CASSARGDSKYF. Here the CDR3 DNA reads TGTGCCAGCAGCGCCAGGGGGGACAGTAAGTACTTC.

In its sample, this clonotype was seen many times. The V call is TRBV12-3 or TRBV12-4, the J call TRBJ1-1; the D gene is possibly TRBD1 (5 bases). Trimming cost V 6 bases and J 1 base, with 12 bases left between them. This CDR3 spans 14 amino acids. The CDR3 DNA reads TGTGCCAGCAGCTTGGGCAGGGCGAACACTGAAGCTTTCTTT. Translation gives CASSLGRANTEAFF.

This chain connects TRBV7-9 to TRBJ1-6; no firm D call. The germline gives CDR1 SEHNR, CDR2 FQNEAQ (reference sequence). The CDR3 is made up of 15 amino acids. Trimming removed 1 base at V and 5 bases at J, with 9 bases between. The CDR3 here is CASSLGYPDNSPLHF. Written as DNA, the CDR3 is TGTGCCAGCAGCTTAGGCTACCCAGATAATTCACCCCTCCACTTT.